The clone carrying this TCR beta chain is a singleton in its sample. Profiled with immunoSEQ multiplex PCR; TCRdb holds only in-frame clones, not every one. The sample holds tens of thousands of clones, 81% seen once. The sample is drawn from a study of blood T cell repertoires in COVID-19. CDR1 and CDR2 (germline): LGHNA, YSLEER. V lost 4 bases, J lost 3 bases, and 15 bases lay in between. The CDR3 loop spans 15 amino acids. The source of this sequence is a woman older than 75 with active or convalescent COVID-19. J is TRBJ1-2 and V is TRBV4-3, with no clear D. The sequenced material came from peripheral blood. CDR3 amino acids: CASSRALAADYGYTF. The CDR3 DNA reads as TGCGCCAGCAGCCGTGCTCTAGCAGCCGACTATGGCTACACCTTC.